This TCR beta chain was recorded in a study of blood T cells in healthy people across ages. Overall study results and limits: Possibly confounding the expanded clonotype changes was the fact that donor CMV status was unknown.

With a J-beta primer mix and a sample-barcoded 5' primer, a second PCR ran 7 to 11 cycles. In TCRdb, the 5' RACE reads were re-called with MiXCR into one record per CDR3 protein. Of hundreds of thousands of distinct CDR3 sequences listed, 49% were seen once; the top ten hold 30% to 40%. V shed 0 bases and J shed 0 bases, with 2 bases lying between them. Germline assignment: CDR1 SEHNR and CDR2 FQNEAQ (reference sequence). The CDR3 sequence is 13 residues long. Concerning this clonotype: Its antigen is undetermined.

Total RNA extracted from each sample amounted to at least 6 micrograms. J is TRBJ1-2 and V is TRBV7-9; D call uncertain. This receptor was identified in a woman aged 60-75 years in good health. The sequenced sample was blood. CDR3: CASSLATNYGYTF. The CDR3 DNA reads as TGTGCCAGCAGCTTAGCTACTAACTATGGCTACACCTTC.